This passage covers 27 T cell receptor beta chains from one sample sequenced in a study of blood T cell repertoires in COVID-19. The table came from immunoSEQ multiplex PCR; TCRdb's copy has only in-frame clones and leaves some out. The data contain under 75,000 clones, nearly 80% of them singletons. The sample taken for sequencing was peripheral blood. The source of these receptors is an older woman with acute or convalescent COVID-19.

V and J are TRBV3-1 (or the pseudogene TRBV3-2) and TRBJ1-4; 8 bases map to TRBD1. The CDR3 covers 14 residues. The V and J ends lost 4 bases and 8 bases, in that order; junction bases with no gene match: 6. Germline V CDR1 and CDR2: LGHDT, YNNKEL (reference sequence). In nucleotides, the CDR3 is TGTGCCAGCAGCCCGGGACAGGTTGGCGAAAAACTGTTTTTT. It specifies CASSPGQVGEKLFF.

The sample holds a few counts of this clone. The gene calls are TRBV28 and TRBJ1-5; D not resolved. Per the germline V gene, CDR1 is MDHEN and CDR2 is SYDVKM. Trimming shortened V by 3 bases and J by 3 bases, and 6 bases separated the two germline ends. The CDR3 loop spans 13 amino acids. CDR3 nucleotide sequence: TGTGCCAGCAGTTTGAGATTCAATCAGCCCCAGCATTTT. Its protein is CASSLRFNQPQHF.

The V and J genes are TRBV7-2 and TRBJ1-5; a weak D match, TRBD1 (6 bases). This CDR3 region has 16 residues. In germline, CDR1 is SGHTA, CDR2 FQGNSA. Trimming removed 5 bases from V and 0 bases from J, with 14 bases in between. This chain's CDR3 is CASSDDRLYSNQPQHF. DNA for the CDR3: TGTGCCAGCAGCGACGACAGGCTGTATAGCAATCAGCCCCAGCATTTT.

The V gene is TRBV5-1, the J gene TRBJ2-1; 7 positions agree with TRBD1. Germline CDR1 and CDR2: SGHRS and YFSETQ. Trimming took 0 bases from V and 11 from J; bases not matched to a gene: 5. The length of the CDR3 is 13 residues. The CDR3 DNA is TGCGCCAGCAGCTTGGATGCGACAGGGCAGCAGTTCTTC. This sequence encodes CASSLDATGQQFF.

The chain links TRBV28 to TRBJ1-1; D may be TRBD1 (5 bases). CDR1 is MDHEN and CDR2 is SYDVKM in the germline V gene. V was clipped by 5 bases and J by 0 bases, with 7 bases between them. The CDR3 extends over 13 amino acids. The CDR3 spells CASSRTLNTEAFF. DNA of the CDR3: TGTGCCAGCAGTCGGACACTGAACACTGAAGCTTTCTTT.

The chain joins TRBV7-2 to TRBJ1-2, with D unresolved. The CDR3 extends over 15 amino acids. Trimming removed 4 bases from V and 0 bases from J, with 12 bases in between. The germline V gene encodes CDR1 SGHTA and CDR2 FQGNSA. CDR3 in amino acids: CASSSVQAANYGYTF. The CDR3 coding sequence is TGTGCCAGCAGCTCCGTCCAGGCAGCTAACTATGGCTACACCTTC.

V gene TRBV6-5 combines with J gene TRBJ1-1; 9 nucleotides match TRBD1. Germline-derived CDR1 and CDR2 are MNHEY and SVGAGI. Germline trimming cut 0 bases from V and 3 bases from J; bases unmatched to any gene: 5. CDR3 length: 16 residues. CDR3 amino acids: CASSYSGQGPYTEAFF. Here the CDR3 DNA reads TGTGCCAGCAGTTACTCGGGACAGGGTCCTTACACTGAAGCTTTCTTT.

This clone was detected once. The rearrangement uses TRBV5-8 and TRBJ1-1; no clear D. This CDR3 contains 15 residues. In germline, CDR1 is SGHTS, CDR2 YDEGEE. Trimming removed 0 bases from V and 4 bases from J, with 13 bases in between. DNA for the CDR3: TGTGCCAGCAGCTTGGGATCGGGCGGGGTCACTGAAGCTTTCTTT. Amino acids: CASSLGSGGVTEAFF.

This chain uses TRBV9 with TRBJ1-1; weak D call: TRBD1 (5 bases). Per germline, CDR1 SGDLS and CDR2 YYNGEE. V was shortened by 3 bases and J by 7 bases, with 16 bases between the two germline ends. This CDR3 has 14 amino acids. CDR3 in amino acids: CASSARVVPFEAFF. For the CDR3, the DNA is TGTGCCAGCAGCGCCAGGGTGGTCCCTTTTGAAGCTTTCTTT.

Regarding this clone: One end of the junction does not line up with germline, which may come from a read error. The sample contains more than one DNA sequence encoding this CDR3. The gene calls are TRBV7-2 and TRBJ2-7; D is perhaps TRBD2 (7 bases). Germline CDR1 reads SGHTA; CDR2 reads FQGNSA. The CDR3 sequence is 13 residues long. Here the CDR3 reads CASSFGGGYEQYF. CDR3 in DNA: TGTGCCAGCAGCTTTGGGGGGGGCTACGAGCAGTACTTT.

This chain joins TRBV9 and TRBJ2-7; tentative D call: TRBD1 (6 bases). V lost 3 bases and J lost 3, with 10 bases in between. This CDR3 is built from 13 residues. In germline, CDR1 is SGDLS, CDR2 YYNGEE. The CDR3 DNA sequence: TGTGCCAGCAGCGCAGCACAGGGCTACGAGCAGTACTTC. It yields the protein CASSAAQGYEQYF.

This sequence joins TRBV15 and TRBJ2-5, with 7 bases aligning to TRBD1. Germline V gives CDR1 LNHNV, CDR2 YYDKDF (reference sequence). V dropped 7 bases and J dropped 2; count of bases not matched to a gene: 10. CDR3 size: 15 residues. CDR3: CATKHGTVVQETQYF. The CDR3 DNA reads TGTGCCACCAAGCACGGGACAGTCGTTCAAGAGACCCAGTACTTC.

The genes are TRBV4-3 and TRBJ1-1, with D uncertain. This CDR3 comprises 15 residues. V lost 4 bases and J 6 bases, leaving 18 bases between the germline ends. Germline assignment: CDR1 LGHNA and CDR2 YSLEER. The CDR3 spells CASSPRLGTGAEAFF. The CDR3 region has the DNA TGCGCCAGCAGCCCCAGGTTGGGCACCGGGGCTGAAGCTTTCTTT.

This clone occurred a few times. The CDR3, as DNA: TGTGCCAGTAGTATAGCGGGGGGGCTAGCTGAAGCTTTCTTT. Amino acids: CASSIAGGLAEAFF. The V call is TRBV19, the J call TRBJ1-1; TRBD1 might be the D (6 bases). The CDR3 covers 14 residues. Trimming stripped 1 base from V and 6 bases from J, with 12 bases between. CDR1 LNHDA and CDR2 SQIVND come from the germline V gene (reference sequence).

The rearrangement uses TRBV15 and TRBJ1-5; weak D call: TRBD1 (6 bases). The CDR3 has 16 residues. Germline-derived CDR1 and CDR2 are LNHNV and YYDKDF (reference sequence). V was trimmed by 0 bases and J by 6 bases, leaving 15 bases between them. CDR3 in DNA: TGTGCCACCAGCAGAGACCGAGGACAGCCTAGTCAGCCCCAGCATTTT. Translating it yields CATSRDRGQPSQPQHF.

In DNA form, the CDR3 reads TGCGCCAGCACCCTAGACAGAAGCGGGGGGGCTCCAGATACGCAGTATTTT. It translates to CASTLDRSGGAPDTQYF. The J gene is TRBJ2-3, the V gene TRBV10-2, with TRBD2 matching 10 bases. The V gene end was trimmed by 7 bases and the J gene end by 4 bases; junction bases not matched to a gene: 14. This CDR3 region has 17 residues. From germline, CDR1 is WSHSY and CDR2 SAAADI.

The chain links TRBV7-6 to TRBJ2-3; the D gene is possibly TRBD1 (6 bases). The V gene lost 4 bases and the J gene lost 5 bases, with 16 bases spanning the gap. Germline CDR1 reads SGHVS; CDR2 reads FNYEAQ. This CDR3 is 15 amino acids long. The CDR3 region has the DNA TGTGCCAGCAGCTCCTTGGGGGCCCAAATAGATACGCAGTATTTT. Translating it yields CASSSLGAQIDTQYF.

CDR3 loop: CASSAHRGLGTEAFF. In nucleotides, the CDR3 is TGTGCCAGCAGTGCCCACAGGGGACTGGGCACTGAAGCTTTCTTT. The V gene is TRBV25-1, the J gene TRBJ1-1, with 7 bases aligning to TRBD1. The CDR3 spans 15 residues. V was clipped by 4 bases and J by 4 bases; unmatched bases: 9. CDR1 and CDR2 (germline): MGHDK, SYGVNS.

This chain uses TRBV6-5 with TRBJ2-7; tentative D call: TRBD2 (5 bases). The CDR3 runs 12 residues. In germline, CDR1 is MNHEY, CDR2 SVGAGI. V dropped 6 bases and J dropped 2 bases, with 8 bases sitting between them. The CDR3 loop reads CASSSGTYEQYF. For the CDR3, the DNA is TGTGCCAGCAGCTCGGGAACCTACGAGCAGTACTTC.

The chain's CDR3 is CASSSRQGANEQYF. For the CDR3, the DNA is TGCGCCAGCAGCTCTCGACAGGGAGCCAACGAGCAGTACTTC. The V call is TRBV5-1, the J call TRBJ2-7, with TRBD1 matching 7 bases. Germline CDR1 and CDR2: SGHRS and YFSETQ. V was clipped by 3 bases and J by 5 bases; unmatched bases: 8. CDR3 size: 14 residues.

The rearrangement links TRBV28 to TRBJ2-2; D is perhaps TRBD2 (6 bases). V was clipped by 2 bases and J by 3 bases, with 10 bases between them. The CDR3 is 15 amino acids. Germline lookup yields CDR1 MDHEN and CDR2 SYDVKM. The CDR3 DNA reads TGTGCCAGCAGTTTAAAGGGAGGCTACACCGGGGAGCTGTTTTTT. Its protein product is CASSLKGGYTGELFF.

This sequence joins TRBV9 and TRBJ1-3; D not certain. This CDR3 spans 15 amino acids. The V gene lost 2 bases and the J gene lost 1 base, with 10 bases spanning the gap. Germline values: CDR1 SGDLS, CDR2 YYNGEE. The CDR3 is CASSVADMSGNTIYF. The CDR3 DNA reads as TGTGCCAGCAGCGTCGCCGACATGTCTGGAAACACCATATATTTT.

The gene calls are TRBV4-2 and TRBJ2-2; the D is unclear. The germline CDR1 and CDR2 sequences are LGHNA and YNFKEQ. Between the trimmed V and J ends, which lost 0 bases and 6 bases, there was a span of 8 bases. The CDR3 sequence is 14 residues long. The CDR3 DNA is TGTGCCAGCAGCCAAGATAGAGGTCCCGGGGAGCTGTTTTTT. This sequence encodes CASSQDRGPGELFF.

J is TRBJ1-4 and V is TRBV7-9; D uncertain. Trimming removed 3 bases from V and 0 bases from J, with 5 bases in between. The V gene's germline CDR1 is SEHNR and CDR2 FQNEAQ (reference sequence). This CDR3 region has 14 residues. This CDR3 is CASSFIATNEKLFF. The DNA of the CDR3 is TGTGCCAGCAGCTTCATTGCAACTAATGAAAAACTGTTTTTT. The whole variable domain, remainder taken from reference TRBV7-9 and TRBJ1-4, is DTGVSQNPRHKITKRGQNVTFRCDPISEHNRLYWYRQTLGQGPEFLTYFQNEAQLEKSRLLSDRFSAERPKGSFSTLEIQRTEQGDSAMYLCASSFIATNEKLFFGSGTQLSVL.

This clone was seen only a few times. The genes are TRBV5-1 and TRBJ2-7, with 7 positions matching TRBD2. The CDR3 totals 15 residues. Germline CDR1 is SGHRS and CDR2 is YFSETQ. V was clipped by 4 bases and J by 5 bases; unmatched bases: 12. CDR3 loop: CASSQPGGVSHEQYF. For the CDR3, the DNA is TGCGCCAGCAGCCAACCTGGGGGGGTTAGCCACGAGCAGTACTTC.

The chain couples TRBV9 to TRBJ2-3; the D gene is possibly TRBD2 (7 bases). This CDR3 region has 18 residues. Trimming stripped 3 bases from V and 5 bases from J, with 25 bases between. The V gene's germline CDR1 is SGDLS and CDR2 YYNGEE. The CDR3 reads CASSAPLPGGENIDTQYF. Here the CDR3 DNA reads TGTGCCAGCAGCGCCCCCTTACCGGGGGGCGAAAATATAGATACGCAGTATTTT.

This clone was seen a handful of times. The rearrangement links TRBV6-5 to TRBJ2-7; a possible D gene is TRBD2 (6 bases). The CDR3 is 15 amino acids. Trimming took 2 bases from V and 7 from J, leaving 18 bases between them. Germline V gene sequence: CDR1 MNHEY, CDR2 SVGAGI. The CDR3 sequence: CASSYGEDYHREQYF. CDR3 coding DNA: TGTGCCAGCAGTTACGGGGAGGACTATCATCGGGAGCAGTACTTC.